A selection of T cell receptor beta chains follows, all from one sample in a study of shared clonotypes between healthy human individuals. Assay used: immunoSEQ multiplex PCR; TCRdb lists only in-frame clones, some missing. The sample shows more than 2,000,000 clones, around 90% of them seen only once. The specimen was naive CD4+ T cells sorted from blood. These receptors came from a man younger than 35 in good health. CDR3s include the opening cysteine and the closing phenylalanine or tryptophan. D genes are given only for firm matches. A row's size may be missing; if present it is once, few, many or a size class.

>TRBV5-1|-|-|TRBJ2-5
CASSFGGTAGAEETQYF
TGCGCCAGCAGCTTCGGTGGGACGGCTGGGGCCGAGGAGACCCAGTACTTC
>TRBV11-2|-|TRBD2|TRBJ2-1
CASSLVASGGQSYNEQFF
TGTGCCAGCAGCTTAGTAGCTAGCGGGGGGCAGTCCTACAATGAGCAGTTCTTC
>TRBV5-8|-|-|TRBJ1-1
CASSPRVEGVLAFF
TGTGCCAGCAGCCCCCGTGTGGAGGGGGTTTTGGCTTTCTTT
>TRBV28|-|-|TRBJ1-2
CASSTPPGPWGYTF
TGTGCCAGCAGTACCCCGCCAGGCCCGTGGGGCTACACCTTC
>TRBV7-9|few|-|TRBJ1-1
CASSSRGENTEAFF
TGTGCCAGCAGCTCCCGTGGGGAGAACACTGAAGCTTTCTTT
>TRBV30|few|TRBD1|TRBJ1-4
CARVDRGNEKLFF
TGTGCCCGCGTGGACAGGGGGAATGAAAAACTGTTTTTT
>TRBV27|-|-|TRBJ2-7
CASSQYRNRAYEQYF
TGTGCCAGCAGTCAATACCGGAACAGGGCTTACGAGCAGTACTTC
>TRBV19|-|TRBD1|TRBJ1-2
CASSPGQGRYGYTF
TGTGCCAGTAGCCCGGGACAGGGGCGGTACGGCTACACCTTC
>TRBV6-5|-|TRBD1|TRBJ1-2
CASSRTGVGYGYTF
TGTGCCAGCAGTCGAACAGGGGTAGGCTATGGCTACACCTTC
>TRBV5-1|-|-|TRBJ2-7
CASRPSTGSRSYEQYF
TGCGCCAGCAGACCCAGCACAGGGAGCCGAAGCTACGAGCAGTACTTC
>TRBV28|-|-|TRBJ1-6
CASRVPGHGALGPLHF
TGTGCCAGCAGGGTCCCGGGACACGGTGCTTTGGGACCCCTCCACTTT
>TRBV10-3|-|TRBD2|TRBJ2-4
CAISGTDSGGLQYF
TGTGCCATCAGTGGAACGGACAGCGGGGGTCTTCAGTACTTC
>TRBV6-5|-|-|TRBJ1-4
CASRGVQTTNEKLFF
TGTGCCAGCAGGGGAGTTCAGACAACTAATGAAAAACTGTTTTTT
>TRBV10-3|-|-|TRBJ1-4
CAISDGPNEKLFF
TGTGCCATCAGTGACGGACCTAATGAAAAACTGTTTTTT
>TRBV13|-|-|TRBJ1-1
CASSLGRIRQAEAFF
TGTGCCAGCAGCTTGGGAAGGATCAGACAGGCTGAAGCTTTCTTT
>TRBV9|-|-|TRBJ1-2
CASSETLGGYGYTF
TGTGCCAGCAGCGAGACCCTCGGGGGCTATGGCTACACCTTC
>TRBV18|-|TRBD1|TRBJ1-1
CASSPLAGQGTEAFF
TGTGCCAGCTCACCCCTTGCGGGACAGGGGACTGAAGCTTTCTTT
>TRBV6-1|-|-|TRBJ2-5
CASSAAPVEGIQRRTQYF
TGTGCCAGCAGTGCGGCCCCGGTGGAGGGGATCCAAAGGAGGACCCAGTACTTC
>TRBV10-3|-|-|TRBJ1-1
CAISEQSNTEAFF
TGTGCCATCAGTGAACAGTCGAACACTGAAGCTTTCTTT
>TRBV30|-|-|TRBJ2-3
CAWSPGATDTQYF
TGTGCCTGGAGCCCGGGGGCCACAGATACGCAGTATTTT
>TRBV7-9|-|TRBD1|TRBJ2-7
CASSPAGGSYEQYF
TGTGCCAGCAGCCCCGCAGGGGGCTCCTACGAGCAGTACTTC
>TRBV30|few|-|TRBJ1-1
CAWSVPRRNTEAFF
TGTGCCTGGAGTGTACCTAGAAGGAACACTGAAGCTTTCTTT
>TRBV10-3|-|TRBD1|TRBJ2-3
CAIRTGVTQYF
TGTGCCATCAGGACAGGGGTAACGCAGTATTTT
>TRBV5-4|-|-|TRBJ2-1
CASSLAYRLNEQFF
TGTGCCAGCAGCTTGGCATACAGGCTCAATGAGCAGTTCTTC
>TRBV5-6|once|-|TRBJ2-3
CASSPGTGAFTDTQYF
TGTGCCAGCAGCCCCGGGACTGGGGCTTTCACAGATACGCAGTATTTT
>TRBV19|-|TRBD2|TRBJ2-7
CASQRAGGAYEQYF
TGTGCCAGCCAAAGGGCGGGGGGAGCCTACGAGCAGTACTTC
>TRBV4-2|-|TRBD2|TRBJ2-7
CASRRLAGGEYEQYF
TGTGCCAGCAGGCGACTAGCGGGGGGGGAGTACGAGCAGTACTTC
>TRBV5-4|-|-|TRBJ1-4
CASSVDTTNEKLFF
TGTGCCAGCAGCGTGGATACAACTAATGAAAAACTGTTTTTT
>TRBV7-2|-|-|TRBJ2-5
CASSLEGLGETQYF
TGTGCCAGCAGCTTAGAGGGACTCGGCGAGACCCAGTACTTC
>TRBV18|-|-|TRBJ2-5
CASSLSWDGFETQYF
TGTGCCAGCTCCCTCAGCTGGGACGGTTTTGAGACCCAGTACTTC
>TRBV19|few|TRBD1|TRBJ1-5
CASSSQGNQPQHF
TGTGCCAGTAGTTCACAGGGGAATCAGCCCCAGCATTTT
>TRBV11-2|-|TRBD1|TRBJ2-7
CASSSNPGTGGYEQYF
TGTGCCAGCAGCTCAAATCCCGGGACAGGGGGCTACGAGCAGTACTTC
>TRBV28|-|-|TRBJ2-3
CASSLNTDTQYF
TGTGCCAGCAGTCTGAACACAGATACGCAGTATTTT
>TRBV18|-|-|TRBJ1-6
CASSRRGDSPLHF
TGTGCCAGCTCACGCAGGGGAGATTCACCCCTCCACTTT
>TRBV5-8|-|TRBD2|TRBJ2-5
CASSLARTSAQETQYF
TGTGCCAGCAGCTTGGCTAGAACTAGCGCCCAAGAGACCCAGTACTTC
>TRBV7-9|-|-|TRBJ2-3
CASSFRQGWDTQYF
TGTGCCAGCAGCTTTAGGCAGGGCTGGGATACGCAGTATTTT
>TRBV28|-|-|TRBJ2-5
CASSLSEGTQYF
TGTGCCAGCAGCTTGAGCGAGGGGACCCAGTACTTC
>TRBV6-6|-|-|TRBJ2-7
CASRTLQGTYEQYF
TGTGCCAGCAGAACCCTCCAGGGGACCTACGAGCAGTACTTC
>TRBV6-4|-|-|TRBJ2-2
CASKVGLTGELFF
TGTGCCAGCAAAGTTGGGCTCACCGGGGAGCTGTTTTTT
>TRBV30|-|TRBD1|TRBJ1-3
CAWGDRTSGNTIYF
TGTGCCTGGGGGGACAGGACCTCTGGAAACACCATATATTTT
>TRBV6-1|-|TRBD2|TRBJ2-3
CASIVAGGPDTQYF
TGTGCCAGCATTGTCGCGGGAGGGCCAGATACGCAGTATTTT
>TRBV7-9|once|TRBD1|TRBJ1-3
CASSGQGLNTIYF
TGTGCCAGCAGCGGACAGGGGCTAAACACCATATATTTT
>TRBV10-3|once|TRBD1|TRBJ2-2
CAIRQGTGELFF
TGTGCCATCCGACAGGGTACCGGGGAGCTGTTTTTT
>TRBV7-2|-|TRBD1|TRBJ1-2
CASTDSNRGVTGYTF
TGTGCCAGCACGGACTCAAACAGGGGGGTAACTGGCTACACCTTC
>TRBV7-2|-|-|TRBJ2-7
CASSLDQGLYEQYF
TGTGCCAGCAGCTTAGATCAGGGCCTGTACGAGCAGTACTTC
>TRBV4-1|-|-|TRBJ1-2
CASSQDIPGVSYGYTF
TGCGCCAGCAGCCAAGATATCCCAGGGGTTTCCTATGGCTACACCTTC
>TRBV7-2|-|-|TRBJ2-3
CASSHSTTIDTQYF
TGTGCCAGCAGCCACTCGACCACCATAGATACGCAGTATTTT
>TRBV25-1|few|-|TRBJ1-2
CASSEGQYGGYTF
TGTGCCAGCAGTGAGGGGCAGTATGGTGGCTACACCTTC
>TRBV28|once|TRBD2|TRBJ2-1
CASSFGGLGYNEQFF
TGTGCCAGCAGTTTTGGGGGACTAGGTTACAATGAGCAGTTCTTC
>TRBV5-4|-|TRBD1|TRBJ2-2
CASRTGVGTGELFF
TGTGCCAGCAGGACAGGGGTGGGCACCGGGGAGCTGTTTTTT
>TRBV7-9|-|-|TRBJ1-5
CASSQQGNQPQHF
TGTGCCAGCAGCCAACAGGGCAATCAGCCCCAGCATTTT
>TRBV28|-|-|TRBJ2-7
CASSFGGGGNSYEQYF
TGTGCCAGCAGTTTTGGGGGAGGGGGCAACTCCTACGAGCAGTACTTC
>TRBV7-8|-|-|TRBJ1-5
CASSLLVNQPQHF
TGTGCCAGCAGTCTCCTGGTCAATCAGCCCCAGCATTTT